Listed below are T cell receptor beta chains from one sample, sequenced in a study of blood T cells in healthy people across ages. In TCRdb, the 5' RACE reads were re-called with MiXCR into one record per CDR3 protein. The sample shows approximately 800,000 distinct CDR3 sequences, roughly 50% of them seen only once. The sequenced material came from blood. These receptor sequences come from a man aged 30 to 39 in good health. CDR3s include the opening cysteine and the closing phenylalanine or tryptophan. D genes are given only for firm matches. Expanded clones get a size class; other rows say once, few or many, or leave the size out.

CDR3 protein	CDR3 DNA	D gene	J gene	clone size	V gene
CASSQEPFLNEQFF	TGCGCCAGCAGCCAAGAACCATTCCTCAATGAGCAGTTCTTC	NA	TRBJ2-1	NA	TRBV4-3
CASSQDRVQRGAWETQYF	TGTGCCAGCAGCCAAGATCGTGTCCAGCGGGGGGCGTGGGAGACCCAGTACTTC	TRBD2	TRBJ2-5	NA	TRBV4-2
CATRTEKETQYF	TGTGCCACACGGACGGAGAAAGAGACCCAGTACTTC	NA	TRBJ2-5	many	TRBV10-3
CASSPKGGSGYTF	TGTGCCAGCAGCCCCAAGGGTGGGAGCGGCTACACCTTC	NA	TRBJ1-2	once	TRBV7-2
CASSPSLEGGYTF	TGTGCCAGCAGCCCCTCACTGGAGGGTGGCTACACCTTC	NA	TRBJ1-2	NA	TRBV7-6
CASSQGLAAFSYNEQFF	TGTGCCAGCAGCCAAGGACTAGCGGCCTTCTCCTACAATGAGCAGTTCTTC	TRBD2	TRBJ2-1	NA	TRBV7-2
CASSQTSTSSTNEKLFF	TGTGCCAGCAGCCAGACCTCGACAAGTTCAACTAATGAAAAACTGTTTTTT	NA	TRBJ1-4	once	TRBV4-2
CASSPRAPGANVLTF	TGTGCCAGCAGCCCGAGGGCCCCAGGGGCCAACGTCCTGACTTTC	NA	TRBJ2-6	many	TRBV6-2/TRBV6-3
CASSLELRGEAFF	TGTGCCAGCAGCTTAGAATTGAGGGGTGAAGCTTTCTTT	NA	TRBJ1-1	NA	TRBV7-2
CASSYWGQAYNEQFF	TGTGCCAGCAGTTACTGGGGACAAGCATACAATGAGCAGTTCTTC	NA	TRBJ2-1	few	TRBV6-2/TRBV6-3
CSLSGTSGSEETQYF	TGCAGCCTAAGCGGGACTAGCGGGAGTGAAGAGACCCAGTACTTC	TRBD2	TRBJ2-5	few	TRBV29-1
CASSDPGRRSPLHF	TGTGCCAGCAGTGACCCAGGGCGGAGGTCACCCCTCCACTTT	NA	TRBJ1-6	once	TRBV25-1
CASSLEYLGYEQYF	TGTGCCAGCAGCTTGGAGTACCTGGGTTACGAGCAGTACTTC	NA	TRBJ2-7	few	TRBV7-2
CASTGAGELFF	TGTGCCAGCACAGGGGCCGGGGAGCTGTTTTTT	NA	TRBJ2-2	NA	TRBV6-5
CASIGSGLASNEQFF	TGTGCCAGCATAGGCTCAGGACTAGCGAGCAATGAGCAGTTCTTC	TRBD2	TRBJ2-1	NA	TRBV25-1
CASSNTYIASDAQYF	TGCGCCAGCAGCAACACGTACATTGCATCAGATGCGCAGTATTTT	NA	TRBJ2-3	NA	TRBV4-3
CASRSYGGTPTGNIQYF	TGTGCCAGCAGATCCTATGGGGGGACCCCGACGGGGAACATTCAGTACTTC	NA	TRBJ2-4	NA	TRBV6-1
CASSPQNPTYEQYF	TGTGCCAGCAGTCCACAGAATCCAACCTACGAGCAGTACTTC	NA	TRBJ2-7	NA	TRBV6-2/TRBV6-3
CASRPRQGYGYTF	TGTGCCAGCAGACCGAGACAGGGTTATGGCTACACCTTC	TRBD1	TRBJ1-2	NA	TRBV7-2
CVSSLGQGSDGYTF	TGCGTCAGCAGCCTCGGACAGGGGAGTGATGGCTACACCTTC	TRBD1	TRBJ1-2	NA	TRBV5-1
CASRRTSAETQYF	TGCGCCAGCAGGAGGACTAGCGCGGAGACCCAGTACTTC	TRBD2	TRBJ2-5	NA	TRBV5-1
CASSSARTSTSGVTKNIQYF	TGTGCCAGCAGCTCAGCGCGAACATCAACTAGCGGGGTTACCAAAAACATTCAGTACTTC	TRBD2	TRBJ2-4	NA	TRBV11-1
CASSQWRGRNEQFF	TGCGCCAGCAGCCAATGGCGGGGTAGAAATGAGCAGTTCTTC	NA	TRBJ2-1	few	TRBV4-1
CASGPTAFLTSEQFF	TGTGCCAGCGGTCCAACAGCCTTCCTTACAAGTGAGCAGTTCTTC	NA	TRBJ2-1	NA	TRBV27
CASDSRQGQETLLTKGYTF	TGTGCCAGCGATTCGCGCCAAGGACAGGAAACCCTCTTAACAAAGGGCTACACCTTC	TRBD1	TRBJ1-2	NA	TRBV12-3/TRBV12-4
CATSGRGQGTAETQFF	TGTGCCACCAGTGGCCGAGGACAGGGAACGGCGGAGACCCAGTTCTTC	TRBD1	TRBJ2-1	NA	TRBV24-1
CSAIAPSGRNEQFF	TGCAGTGCTATAGCTCCTAGCGGGAGAAATGAGCAGTTCTTC	TRBD2	TRBJ2-1	once	TRBV20-1
CASSHSGDNYEQYF	TGTGCCAGCAGCCATAGCGGGGATAACTACGAGCAGTACTTC	TRBD2	TRBJ2-7	few	TRBV7-2
CASSLASTDTQYF	TGCGCCAGCAGCTTGGCTAGCACAGATACGCAGTATTTT	NA	TRBJ2-3	many	TRBV5-1
CASSLEQAYNEQFF	TGTGCCAGCAGCTTAGAACAGGCCTACAATGAGCAGTTCTTC	NA	TRBJ2-1	many	TRBV5-1
CASSPHSVGLGVGYTF	TGTGCCAGCAGTCCCCACTCTGTAGGCCTGGGTGTAGGCTACACCTTC	NA	TRBJ1-2	few	TRBV6-1
CSVGSASNTGELFF	TGCAGCGTTGGTAGCGCCTCGAACACCGGGGAGCTGTTTTTT	NA	TRBJ2-2	NA	TRBV29-1
CSALDRTSATGELFF	TGCAGTGCCTTGGACAGGACTTCTGCCACCGGGGAGCTGTTTTTT	TRBD1	TRBJ2-2	NA	TRBV20-1
CASSQDTSGPTDTQYF	TGTGCCAGCAGCCAAGATACTAGCGGACCCACAGATACGCAGTATTTT	TRBD2	TRBJ2-3	few	TRBV4-2
CASSQDNRPTSSVGADTQYF	TGTGCCAGCAGCCAAGATAATCGGCCGACTAGTTCCGTTGGCGCAGATACGCAGTATTTT	NA	TRBJ2-3	NA	TRBV3-1
CASSPRRSDTQYF	TGTGCCAGCAGCCCTCGGAGGTCAGATACGCAGTATTTT	NA	TRBJ2-3	NA	TRBV16
CSVDDGQGVEDEQFF	TGCAGCGTTGACGACGGACAGGGTGTAGAGGATGAGCAGTTCTTC	TRBD1	TRBJ2-1	NA	TRBV29-1
CASSLKYESRLSTDTQYF	TGTGCCAGCAGCTTAAAATATGAGAGCCGACTGAGCACAGATACGCAGTATTTT	NA	TRBJ2-3	NA	TRBV7-9
CSAVLRVQETQYF	TGCAGTGCCGTCCTTAGGGTTCAAGAGACCCAGTACTTC	NA	TRBJ2-5	NA	TRBV20-1
CSARRPGGEAFF	TGCAGTGCTAGAAGACCCGGCGGAGAAGCTTTCTTT	NA	TRBJ1-1	few	TRBV20-1
CATSRRQGNIQYF	TGTGCCACCAGCAGGAGACAGGGGAACATTCAGTACTTC	TRBD1	TRBJ2-4	NA	TRBV15
CASSRDGGHRETQYF	TGCGCCAGCAGCAGGGACGGGGGGCATCGAGAGACCCAGTACTTC	NA	TRBJ2-5	NA	TRBV5-1
CSALDRRFQETQYF	TGCAGTGCTTTAGACAGGCGCTTTCAAGAGACCCAGTACTTC	NA	TRBJ2-5	once	TRBV20-1
CASSITTYEQYF	TGTGCCAGCAGTATAACAACCTACGAGCAGTACTTC	NA	TRBJ2-7	NA	TRBV28
CASRDGGSDGYTF	TGTGCCAGTCGGGACGGCGGATCGGATGGCTACACCTTC	NA	TRBJ1-2	few	TRBV6-2/TRBV6-3
CASSLGGFNTEAFF	TGTGCCAGCAGCTTGGGGGGGTTTAACACTGAAGCTTTCTTT	NA	TRBJ1-1	NA	TRBV5-6
CASSLAGEGNEQFF	TGTGCCAGCAGCCTAGCGGGAGAAGGCAATGAGCAGTTCTTC	TRBD2	TRBJ2-1	many	TRBV6-4
CASGLAPRTGHGYTF	TGTGCTAGTGGTTTGGCCCCAAGGACAGGGCATGGCTACACCTTC	TRBD1	TRBJ1-2	many	TRBV12-5
CASSGGTSGPQETQYF	TGTGCCAGCAGCGGCGGGACTAGCGGGCCCCAAGAGACCCAGTACTTC	TRBD2	TRBJ2-5	NA	TRBV5-4
CASSLAAPQGAYGYTF	TGCGCCAGCAGCTTGGCGGCTCCACAGGGGGCTTATGGCTACACCTTC	TRBD1	TRBJ1-2	few	TRBV5-1
CSARASLSGANVLTF	TGCAGTGCTAGAGCGAGCCTATCTGGGGCCAACGTCCTGACTTTC	NA	TRBJ2-6	once	TRBV20-1
CAISANYEQYF	TGTGCCATCAGTGCTAACTACGAGCAGTACTTC	NA	TRBJ2-7	few	TRBV10-3
CASSGGRDANVLTF	TGTGCCAGCAGCGGAGGGAGGGATGCCAACGTCCTGACTTTC	TRBD2	TRBJ2-6	NA	TRBV9
CASSDGGAGQETQYF	TGCGCCAGCAGCGATGGCGGGGCAGGCCAAGAGACCCAGTACTTC	NA	TRBJ2-5	NA	TRBV10-1
CASGQGARGYTF	TGTGCCAGCGGACAGGGCGCGCGTGGCTACACCTTC	TRBD1	TRBJ1-2	NA	TRBV6-2/TRBV6-3
CSAREGGQYEQYF	TGCAGTGCTAGAGAGGGGGGCCAGTACGAGCAGTACTTC	NA	TRBJ2-7	NA	TRBV20-1
CASSLTTGINRNRVSYEQYF	TGTGCCAGCAGCTTGACAACCGGGATTAACAGGAACAGGGTCTCCTACGAGCAGTACTTC	NA	TRBJ2-7	NA	TRBV5-8
CASSQEVAAGAYEQYF	TGTGCCAGCAGCCAAGAGGTCGCGGCGGGAGCCTACGAGCAGTACTTC	TRBD2	TRBJ2-7	NA	TRBV4-2
CATSRPGVAEETQYF	TGTGCCACCAGCAGACCAGGGGTGGCGGAAGAGACCCAGTACTTC	NA	TRBJ2-5	NA	TRBV15